These 29 T cell receptor beta chains were sequenced from one sample in a study of cytomegalovirus exposure and HLA in healthy donors. It was with 60 Vbeta and 13 Jbeta primers that the PCR ran. Method: immunoSEQ multiplex PCR; TCRdb's copy keeps in-frame clones and lacks some. The table lists 95,000 to 110,000 clones, around 76% of them singletons. Sample: PBMCs. The receptors originated from a man in his late teens or twenties in good health and CMV-seronegative.

This clone is a singleton in its sample. V usage is TRBV28 and J usage is TRBJ1-2, with 8 nucleotides matching TRBD1. This CDR3 region has 14 residues. Unmatched junction bases numbered 7, after V lost 6 bases and J lost 4 bases. Germline V lookup: CDR1 MDHEN, CDR2 SYDVKM. DNA for the CDR3: TGTGCCAGCAGCCGACAGGGGAATAGCTATGGCTACACCTTC. Its protein is CASSRQGNSYGYTF.

The CDR3 is CASSLEVTGANEQYF. CDR3 in DNA: TGTGCCAGCAGCTTAGAAGTGACAGGGGCTAACGAGCAGTACTTC. The gene calls are TRBV11-2 and TRBJ2-7, with TRBD1 matching 8 bases. Losses at the gene ends were 0 bases for V and 5 bases for J; bases not matched to a gene: 6. The germline V gene has CDR1 SGHAT and CDR2 FQNNGV. There are 15 residues in the CDR3.

The V call is TRBV16, the J call TRBJ1-2, with TRBD1 matching 8 bases. The germline V gene has CDR1 KGHSY and CDR2 FQNENV. CDR3 length equals 16 residues. The V segment lost 4 bases and the J segment 6 bases; nucleotides outside the gene matches: 13. The CDR3 DNA follows: TGTGCCAGCAGCCCCGACCCTTGGACAGGGAAGCATGGCTACACCTTC. This encodes CASSPDPWTGKHGYTF.

The chain employs TRBV6-5 and TRBJ2-4, with 8 bases fitting TRBD2. Losses at the gene ends were 4 bases for V and 3 bases for J; bases not matched to a gene: 8. The CDR3 loop spans 16 amino acids. Germline V gene data show CDR1 as MNHEY and CDR2 as SVGAGI. CDR3 coding DNA: TGTGCCAGCAGTTTATCCCCCGGGGGGGGCAAAAACATTCAGTACTTC. It encodes CASSLSPGGGKNIQYF.

Here the CDR3 DNA reads TGTGCCAGCATTGGAACTGGGGGGGGGTGGGGGGGCTATGGCTACACCTTC. This translates into CASIGTGGGWGGYGYTF. The V call is TRBV25-1, the J call TRBJ1-2, with a possible D match to TRBD1 (5 bases). Germline CDR1 is MGHDK and CDR2 is SYGVNS. This CDR3 contains 17 residues. V shed 7 bases and J shed 4 bases, with 25 bases lying between them.

This clone was seen a handful of times. The chain employs TRBV19 and TRBJ1-5; unclear D gene. The CDR3 runs to 15 residues. Trimming pared 2 bases from V and 1 base from J, leaving 9 bases between. Germline CDR1 reads LNHDA; CDR2 reads SQIVND (reference sequence). In DNA, the CDR3 is TGTGCCAGTAGTATAAGCAGACTCAGCAATCAGCCCCAGCATTTT. This encodes CASSISRLSNQPQHF.

The chain recombines TRBV5-1 with TRBJ2-7; D is perhaps TRBD1 (6 bases). Germline-derived CDR1 and CDR2 are SGHRS and YFSETQ. The V and J ends lost 0 bases and 6 bases respectively, with 13 bases between them. The CDR3 loop spans 14 amino acids. As DNA, the CDR3 is TGCGCCAGCAGCTTGGAGGTACAGGGCCGCGAGCAGTACTTC. Translated, it gives CASSLEVQGREQYF. The full variable domain, with the rest looked up from reference TRBV5-1 and TRBJ2-7, is KAGVTQTPRYLIKTRGQQVTLSCSPISGHRSVSWYQQTPGQGLQFLFEYFSETQRNKGNFPGRFSGRQFSNSRSEMNVSTLELGDSALYLCASSLEVQGREQYFGPGTRLTVT.

The V and J genes are TRBV4-2 and TRBJ2-7; unclear D gene. The CDR3 is 15 residues long. V was pared by 0 bases and J by 5 bases, with 14 bases between. The germline V gene encodes CDR1 LGHNA and CDR2 YNFKEQ. CDR3 region: CASSQEWAQGNEQYF. The CDR3 region has the DNA TGTGCCAGCAGCCAAGAATGGGCCCAAGGCAACGAGCAGTACTTC.

The chain couples TRBV4-3 to TRBJ2-3; TRBD2 agrees at 8 bases. The trim removed 4 bases at V and 1 base at J, leaving 7 bases unmatched. This CDR3 is 16 amino acids long. CDR1 and CDR2 (germline): LGHNA, YSLEER. CDR3 residues: CASSRGLVAGTDTQYF. The CDR3 bases are TGCGCCAGCAGCCGGGGACTAGTGGCCGGCACAGATACGCAGTATTTT.

The chain couples TRBV7-9 to TRBJ1-1, with TRBD1 identical over 10 bases. J was trimmed by 5 bases and V by 5 bases; bases with no gene match: 11. The CDR3 totals 16 residues. Germline V gene lookup returns CDR1 SEHNR and CDR2 FQNEAQ (reference sequence). In nucleotides, the CDR3 is TGTGCCAGCAGCCCGCCCGCCCCGGGACAGGGGACTGAAGCTTTCTTT. Protein: CASSPPAPGQGTEAFF.

The genes are TRBV5-1 and TRBJ2-3, with D tentatively TRBD2 (6 bases). The V gene's germline CDR1 is SGHRS and CDR2 YFSETQ. Trimming pared 6 bases from V and 6 bases from J, leaving 11 bases between. This CDR3 has 12 residues. The CDR3 DNA reads as TGCGCCAGCACAGCGGGTGGCGATACGCAGTATTTT. Translated: CASTAGGDTQYF.

The chain recombines TRBV11-3 with TRBJ2-2; 10 bases fit TRBD1. Germline CDR1 and CDR2: SGHNT and YENEEA. The ends lost 5 bases at V and 4 bases at J; junction bases unmatched: 4. The CDR3 loop spans 15 amino acids. This CDR3 reads CASSTTGGGTGELFF. Here the CDR3 DNA reads TGTGCCAGCAGCACGACAGGGGGCGGCACCGGGGAGCTGTTTTTT.

The chain recombines TRBV28 with TRBJ1-2; maybe TRBD1 (5 bases). Germline CDR1 and CDR2: MDHEN and SYDVKM. There are 17 residues in the CDR3. Trimming took off 2 bases at V and 2 bases at J, with 18 bases between the two ends. The CDR3 reads CASSLRGRGPSNYGYTF. In DNA, the CDR3 is TGTGCCAGCAGTTTACGGGGGAGAGGTCCCTCAAACTATGGCTACACCTTC.

As DNA, the CDR3 is TGTGCCAGCAGCAACGGACAGGTCTCTGGAAACACCATATATTTT. Its translation: CASSNGQVSGNTIYF. The genes are TRBV13 and TRBJ1-3; 7 bases map to TRBD1. There are 15 residues in the CDR3. The germline V gene encodes CDR1 PRHDT and CDR2 FYEKMQ (reference sequence). The V gene end was trimmed by 5 bases and the J gene end by 0 bases; junction bases not matched to a gene: 4. The variable domain in full, completed from reference TRBV13 and TRBJ1-3, reads AAGVIQSPRHLIKEKRETATLKCYPIPRHDTVYWYQQGPGQDPQFLISFYEKMQSDKGSIPDRFSAQQFSDYHSELNMSSLELGDSALYFCASSNGQVSGNTIYFGEGSWLTVV.

V and J are TRBV13 and TRBJ2-7; tentatively, D is TRBD2 (6 bases). CDR1 is PRHDT, CDR2 FYEKMQ, per germline (reference sequence). The ends were cut back, 5 bases at V and 2 bases at J, with 16 bases in the middle. CDR3 length equals 15 residues. The CDR3 reads CASSQSRDSPYEQYF. The CDR3 nucleotides read TGTGCCAGCAGCCAAAGCCGGGACTCCCCCTACGAGCAGTACTTC. Full variable domain (outside the CDR3, taken from reference TRBV13 and TRBJ2-7): AAGVIQSPRHLIKEKRETATLKCYPIPRHDTVYWYQQGPGQDPQFLISFYEKMQSDKGSIPDRFSAQQFSDYHSELNMSSLELGDSALYFCASSQSRDSPYEQYFGPGTRLTVT.

This clone showed up just once. The chain couples TRBV4-1 to TRBJ1-1, with 7 bases lining up with TRBD1. Germline assignment: CDR1 MGHRA and CDR2 YSYEKL. The CDR3 totals 14 residues. V gave up 5 bases and J gave up 6 bases; unmatched junction bases: 9. The CDR3 protein is CASSGQARGAEAFF. The CDR3 DNA follows: TGCGCCAGCAGCGGACAGGCCCGTGGCGCTGAAGCTTTCTTT.

V and J are TRBV7-2 and TRBJ2-5; D call uncertain. Germline CDR1 SGHTA, CDR2 FQGNSA. V was pared by 1 base and J by 3 bases, with 12 bases between. This CDR3 contains 15 residues. In DNA, the CDR3 is TGTGCCAGCAGCTTAGTTGGGCCGAGAAAAGAGACCCAGTACTTC. Translated: CASSLVGPRKETQYF.

The V gene is TRBV10-3, the J gene TRBJ1-2; TRBD1 agrees at 7 bases. From germline, CDR1 is ENHRY and CDR2 SYGVKD. The ends lost 1 base at V and 1 base at J; junction bases unmatched: 6. This CDR3 contains 16 residues. CDR3 nucleotide sequence: TGTGCCATCAGTGAGTTAACAGGGGTCGGTAACTATGGCTACACCTTC. Translated, it gives CAISELTGVGNYGYTF.

This clone was counted only a few times. Mismatch with germline at one junction end may stem from a read error. The gene calls are TRBV13 and TRBJ1-2, with D perhaps matching TRBD1 (5 bases). The CDR3 runs to 14 residues. Germline V gene data show CDR1 as PRHDT and CDR2 as FYEKMQ (reference sequence). The CDR3 reads CASRAEDGTWGYPF. The DNA for the CDR3 is TGTGCCAGCAGGGCTGAAGACGGTACTTGGGGCTACCCCTTC.

The gene calls are TRBV5-1 and TRBJ2-3; TRBD2 matches 9 bases. V gave up 0 bases and J gave up 2 bases; unmatched junction bases: 16. Germline lookup yields CDR1 SGHRS and CDR2 YFSETQ. The CDR3 has 20 residues. CDR3 DNA sequence: TGCGCCAGCAGCTTGGGCCCCGTAGCGGGGGTTTATTCTAACACAGATACGCAGTATTTT. It codes for CASSLGPVAGVYSNTDTQYF.

This clone was seen only once. This chain links TRBV5-6 with TRBJ2-2; 7 bases fit TRBD1. Germline trimming cut 0 bases from V and 4 bases from J; bases unmatched to any gene: 3. The CDR3 has 15 residues. The germline V gene encodes CDR1 SGHDT and CDR2 YYEEEE. The CDR3 DNA sequence: TGTGCCAGCAGCTTGGAGGGGGCGGGCACCGGGGAGCTGTTTTTT. The encoded protein is CASSLEGAGTGELFF.

The V gene is TRBV6-1, the J gene TRBJ1-1; perhaps TRBD1 as D (6 bases). V dropped 5 bases and J dropped 6 bases, with 16 bases sitting between them. Germline V gene lookup returns CDR1 MNHNS and CDR2 SASEGT. CDR3 length: 14 residues. The CDR3 DNA follows: TGTGCCAGCAGTAATACAGGGATTCAGGCTGAAGCTTTCTTT. It encodes CASSNTGIQAEAFF.

This chain uses TRBV7-3 with TRBJ2-1, with 12 bases identical to TRBD2. The germline V gene encodes CDR1 SGHTA and CDR2 FQGTGA. The junction had 7 bases not matched to a gene; V was cut back by 5 bases and J by 2 bases. The CDR3 consists of 17 residues. The CDR3: CASSHPSGGAPYNEQFF. The CDR3 coding sequence is TGTGCCAGCAGCCACCCTAGCGGGGGGGCCCCCTACAATGAGCAGTTCTTC.

This sequence joins TRBV2 and TRBJ1-1; TRBD1 matches at 9 bases. Trimming took 11 bases from V and 1 from J; bases not matched to a gene: 5. CDR1 SNHLY and CDR2 FYNNEI come from the germline V gene. The CDR3 runs 13 residues. CDR3 bases: TGTGCCCAACAGGGGGCGACGAACACTGAAGCTTTCTTT. It codes for CAQQGATNTEAFF.

The chain uses TRBV6-1 and TRBJ1-1; no clear D. This CDR3 is 13 amino acids long. Germline V CDR1 and CDR2: MNHNS, SASEGT. V was shortened by 7 bases and J by 3 bases, with 12 bases between the two germline ends. The CDR3 protein is CASNFMADTEAFF. As DNA, the CDR3 is TGTGCCAGCAATTTTATGGCTGACACTGAAGCTTTCTTT.

CDR3 residues: CASSQGGGRITEAFF. Written as DNA, the CDR3 is TGCGCCAGCAGCCAAGGGGGGGGGCGGATAACTGAAGCTTTCTTT. V gene TRBV4-1 combines with J gene TRBJ1-1; tentatively, D is TRBD1 (6 bases). The V end lost 1 base, the J end lost 5 bases, and 14 bases lay between the germline ends. The V gene's germline CDR1 is MGHRA and CDR2 YSYEKL. This CDR3 comprises 15 residues.

The chain joins TRBV6-1 to TRBJ1-6; TRBD1 is a possible D gene (5 bases). This CDR3 has 14 amino acids. V lost 4 bases and J lost 7, with 11 bases in between. CDR1 and CDR2 from the germline V gene are MNHNS and SASEGT. Here the CDR3 DNA reads TGTGCCAGCAGTGCTGCTCCAGGGAATTCACCCCTCCACTTT. Protein sequence: CASSAAPGNSPLHF.

The genes are TRBV7-9 and TRBJ2-1; the match to TRBD2 covers 9 bases. Germline-derived CDR1 and CDR2 are SEHNR and FQNEAQ (reference sequence). CDR3 length: 17 amino acids. The trim removed 6 bases at V and 0 bases at J, leaving 9 bases unmatched. In DNA, the CDR3 is TGTGCCAGCAGTAAACCGGGACTAGCTGGCTCCTACAATGAGCAGTTCTTC. This codes for CASSKPGLAGSYNEQFF.

The rearrangement uses TRBV7-9 and TRBJ2-3; possibly TRBD2 for D (5 bases). Per germline, CDR1 SEHNR and CDR2 FQNEAQ (reference sequence). The V gene lost 5 bases and the J gene lost 2 bases, with 17 bases spanning the gap. The CDR3 totals 16 residues. CDR3 sequence reads: CASSPLAGAPTDTQYF. CDR3 DNA: TGTGCCAGCAGCCCGCTAGCAGGAGCCCCCACAGATACGCAGTATTTT.